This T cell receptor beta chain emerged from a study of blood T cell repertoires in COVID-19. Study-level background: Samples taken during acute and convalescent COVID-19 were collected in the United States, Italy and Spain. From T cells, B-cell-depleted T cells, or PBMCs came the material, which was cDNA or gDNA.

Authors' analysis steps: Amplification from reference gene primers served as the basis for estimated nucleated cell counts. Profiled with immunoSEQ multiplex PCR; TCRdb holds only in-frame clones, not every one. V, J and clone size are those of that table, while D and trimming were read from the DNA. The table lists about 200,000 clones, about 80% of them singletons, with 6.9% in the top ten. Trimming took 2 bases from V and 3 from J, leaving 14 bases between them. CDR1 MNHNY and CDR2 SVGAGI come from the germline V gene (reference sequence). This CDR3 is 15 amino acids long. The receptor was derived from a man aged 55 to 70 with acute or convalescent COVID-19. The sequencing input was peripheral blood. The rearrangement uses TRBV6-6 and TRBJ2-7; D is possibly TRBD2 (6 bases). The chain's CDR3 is CASSYPAGQHYEQYF. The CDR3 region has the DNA TGTGCCAGCAGTTACCCAGCGGGTCAGCACTACGAGCAGTACTTC.